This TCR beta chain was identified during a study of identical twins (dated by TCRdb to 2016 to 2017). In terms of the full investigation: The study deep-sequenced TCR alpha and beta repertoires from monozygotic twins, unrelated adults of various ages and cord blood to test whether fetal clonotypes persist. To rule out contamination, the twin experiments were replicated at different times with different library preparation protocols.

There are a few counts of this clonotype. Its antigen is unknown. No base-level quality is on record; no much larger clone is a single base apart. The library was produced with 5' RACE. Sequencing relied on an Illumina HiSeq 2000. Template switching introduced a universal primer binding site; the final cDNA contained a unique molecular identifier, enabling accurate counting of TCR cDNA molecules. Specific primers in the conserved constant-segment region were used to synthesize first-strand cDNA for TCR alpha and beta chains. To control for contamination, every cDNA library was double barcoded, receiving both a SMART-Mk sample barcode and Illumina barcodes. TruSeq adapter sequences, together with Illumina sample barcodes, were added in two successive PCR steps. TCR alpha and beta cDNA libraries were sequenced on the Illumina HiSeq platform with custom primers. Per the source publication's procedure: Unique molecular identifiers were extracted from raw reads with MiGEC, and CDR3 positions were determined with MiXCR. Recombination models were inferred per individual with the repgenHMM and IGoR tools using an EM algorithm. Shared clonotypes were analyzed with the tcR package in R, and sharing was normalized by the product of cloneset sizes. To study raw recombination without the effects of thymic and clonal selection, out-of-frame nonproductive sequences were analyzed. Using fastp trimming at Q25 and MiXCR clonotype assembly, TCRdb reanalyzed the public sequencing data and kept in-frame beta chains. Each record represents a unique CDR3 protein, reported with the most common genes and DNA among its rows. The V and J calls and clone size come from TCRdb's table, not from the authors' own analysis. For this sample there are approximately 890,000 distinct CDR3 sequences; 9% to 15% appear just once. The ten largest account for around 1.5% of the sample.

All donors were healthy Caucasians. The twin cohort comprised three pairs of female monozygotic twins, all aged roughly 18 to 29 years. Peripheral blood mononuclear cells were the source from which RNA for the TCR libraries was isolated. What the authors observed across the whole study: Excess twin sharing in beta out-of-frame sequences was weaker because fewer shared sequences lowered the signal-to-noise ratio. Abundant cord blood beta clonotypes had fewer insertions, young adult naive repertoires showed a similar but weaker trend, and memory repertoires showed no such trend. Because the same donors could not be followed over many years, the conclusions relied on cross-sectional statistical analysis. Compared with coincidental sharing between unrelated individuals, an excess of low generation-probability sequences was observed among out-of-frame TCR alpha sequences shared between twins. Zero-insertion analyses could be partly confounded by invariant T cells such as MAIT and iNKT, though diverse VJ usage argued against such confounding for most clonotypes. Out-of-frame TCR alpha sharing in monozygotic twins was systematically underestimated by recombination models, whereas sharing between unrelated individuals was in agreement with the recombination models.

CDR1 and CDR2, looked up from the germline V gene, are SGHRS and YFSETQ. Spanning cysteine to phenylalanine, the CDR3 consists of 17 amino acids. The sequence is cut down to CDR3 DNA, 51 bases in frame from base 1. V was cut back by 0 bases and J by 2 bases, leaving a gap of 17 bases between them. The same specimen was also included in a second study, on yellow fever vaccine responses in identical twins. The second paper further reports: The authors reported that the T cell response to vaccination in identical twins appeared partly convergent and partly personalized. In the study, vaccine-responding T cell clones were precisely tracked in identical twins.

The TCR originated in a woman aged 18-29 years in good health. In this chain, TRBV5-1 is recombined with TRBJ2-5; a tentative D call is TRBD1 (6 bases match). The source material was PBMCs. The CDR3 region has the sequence CASSLGLGQQGQETQYF. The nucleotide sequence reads TGCGCCAGCAGCTTGGGTCTTGGACAGCAGGGTCAAGAGACCCAGTACTTC.